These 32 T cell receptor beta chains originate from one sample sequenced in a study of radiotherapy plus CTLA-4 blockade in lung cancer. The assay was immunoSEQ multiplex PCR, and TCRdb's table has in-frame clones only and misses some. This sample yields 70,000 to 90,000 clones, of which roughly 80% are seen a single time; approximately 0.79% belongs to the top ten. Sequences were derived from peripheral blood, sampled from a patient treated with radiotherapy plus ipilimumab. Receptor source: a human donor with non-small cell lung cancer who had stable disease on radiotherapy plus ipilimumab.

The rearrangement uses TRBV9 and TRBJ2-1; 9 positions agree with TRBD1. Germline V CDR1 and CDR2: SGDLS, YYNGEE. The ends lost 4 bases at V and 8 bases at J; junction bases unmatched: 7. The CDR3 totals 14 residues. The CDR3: CASSLQGAKDEQFF. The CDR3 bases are TGTGCCAGCAGCTTACAGGGGGCGAAGGATGAGCAGTTCTTC.

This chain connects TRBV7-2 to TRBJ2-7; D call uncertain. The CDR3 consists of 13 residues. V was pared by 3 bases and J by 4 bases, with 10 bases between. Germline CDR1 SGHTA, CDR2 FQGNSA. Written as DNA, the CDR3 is TGTGCCAGCAGCTTGCGTTTCGGTTACGAGCAGTACTTC. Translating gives CASSLRFGYEQYF.

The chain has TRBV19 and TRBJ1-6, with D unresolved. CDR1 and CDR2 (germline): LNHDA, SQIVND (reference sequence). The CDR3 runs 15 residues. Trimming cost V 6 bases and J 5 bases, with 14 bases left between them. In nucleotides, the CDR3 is TGTGCCAGTAGAGCTAAGGCTAGGGATAATTCACCCCTCCACTTT. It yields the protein CASRAKARDNSPLHF.

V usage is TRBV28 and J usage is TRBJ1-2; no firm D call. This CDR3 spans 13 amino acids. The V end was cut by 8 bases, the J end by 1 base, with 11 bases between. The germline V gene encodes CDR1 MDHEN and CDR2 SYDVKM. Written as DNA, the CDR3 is TGTGCCAGCGGGCGCAGATATAACTATGGCTACACCTTC. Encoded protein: CASGRRYNYGYTF.

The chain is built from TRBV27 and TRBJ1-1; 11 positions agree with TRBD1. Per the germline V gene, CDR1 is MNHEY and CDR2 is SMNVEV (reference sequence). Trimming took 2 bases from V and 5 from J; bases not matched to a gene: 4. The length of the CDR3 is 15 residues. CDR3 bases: TGTGCCAGCAGTTTAATGGGGACAGGGGGTACTGAAGCTTTCTTT. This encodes CASSLMGTGGTEAFF.

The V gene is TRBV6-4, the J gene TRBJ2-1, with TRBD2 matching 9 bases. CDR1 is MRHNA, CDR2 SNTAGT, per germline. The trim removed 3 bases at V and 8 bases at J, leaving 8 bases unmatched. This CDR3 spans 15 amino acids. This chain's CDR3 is CASSEKLAGDDEQFF. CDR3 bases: TGTGCCAGCAGTGAGAAGTTAGCGGGAGATGATGAGCAGTTCTTC.

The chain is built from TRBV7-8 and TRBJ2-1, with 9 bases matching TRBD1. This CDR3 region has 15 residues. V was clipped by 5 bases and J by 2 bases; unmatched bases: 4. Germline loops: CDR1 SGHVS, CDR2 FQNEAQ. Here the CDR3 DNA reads TGTGCCAGCAGCGAGGACAGGGGACCCTACAATGAGCAGTTCTTC. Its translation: CASSEDRGPYNEQFF.

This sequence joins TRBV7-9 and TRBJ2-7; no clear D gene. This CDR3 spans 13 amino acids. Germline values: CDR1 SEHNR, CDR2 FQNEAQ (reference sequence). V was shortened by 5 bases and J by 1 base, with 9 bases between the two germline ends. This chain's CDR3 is CASSPPLSYEQYF. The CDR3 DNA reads TGTGCCAGCAGCCCCCCCCTGTCCTACGAGCAGTACTTC.

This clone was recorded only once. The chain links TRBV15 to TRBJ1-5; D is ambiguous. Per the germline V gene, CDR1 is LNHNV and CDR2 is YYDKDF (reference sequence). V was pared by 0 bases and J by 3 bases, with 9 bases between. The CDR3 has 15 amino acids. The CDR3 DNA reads TGTGCCACCAGCAGAGAGGATGGTCTCAATCAGCCCCAGCATTTT. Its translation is CATSREDGLNQPQHF.

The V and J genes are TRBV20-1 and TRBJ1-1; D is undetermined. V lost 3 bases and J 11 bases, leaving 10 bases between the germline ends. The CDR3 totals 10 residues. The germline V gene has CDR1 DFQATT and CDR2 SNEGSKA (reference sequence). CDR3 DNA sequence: TGCAGTGCTAGCCCGAATAAGGCTTTCTTT. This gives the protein CSASPNKAFF.

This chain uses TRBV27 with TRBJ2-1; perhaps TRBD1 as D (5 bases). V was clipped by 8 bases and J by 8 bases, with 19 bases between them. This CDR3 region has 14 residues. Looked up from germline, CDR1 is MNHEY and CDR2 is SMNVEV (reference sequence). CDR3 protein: CASPLVPLGHEQFF. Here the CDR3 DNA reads TGTGCCAGCCCCTTGGTACCCCTGGGGCATGAGCAGTTCTTC.

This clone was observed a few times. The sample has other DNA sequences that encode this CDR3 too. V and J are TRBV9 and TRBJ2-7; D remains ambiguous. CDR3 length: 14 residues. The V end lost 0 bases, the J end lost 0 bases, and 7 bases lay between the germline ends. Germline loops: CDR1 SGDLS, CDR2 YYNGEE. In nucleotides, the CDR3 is TGTGCCAGCAGCGTAGGCAGTTCCTCCTACGAGCAGTACTTC. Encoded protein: CASSVGSSSYEQYF.

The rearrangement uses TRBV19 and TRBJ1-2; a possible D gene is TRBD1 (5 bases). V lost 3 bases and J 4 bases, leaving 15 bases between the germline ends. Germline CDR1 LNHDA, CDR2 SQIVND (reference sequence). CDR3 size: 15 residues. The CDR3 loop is CASSIGNTGGYGYTF. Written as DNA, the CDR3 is TGTGCCAGTAGTATCGGTAATACAGGCGGCTATGGCTACACCTTC.

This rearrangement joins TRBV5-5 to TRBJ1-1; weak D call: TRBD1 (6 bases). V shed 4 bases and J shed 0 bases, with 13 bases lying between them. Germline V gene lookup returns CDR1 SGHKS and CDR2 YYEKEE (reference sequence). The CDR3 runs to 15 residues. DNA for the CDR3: TGTGCCAGCAGCGGAAGGACAGACATGAACACTGAAGCTTTCTTT. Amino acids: CASSGRTDMNTEAFF.

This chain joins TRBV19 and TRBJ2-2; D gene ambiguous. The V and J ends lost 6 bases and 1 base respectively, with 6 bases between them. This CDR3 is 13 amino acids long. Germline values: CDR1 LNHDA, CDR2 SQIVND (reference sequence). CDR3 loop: CASRGMNTGELFF. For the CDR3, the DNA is TGTGCCAGTAGAGGGATGAACACCGGGGAGCTGTTTTTT.

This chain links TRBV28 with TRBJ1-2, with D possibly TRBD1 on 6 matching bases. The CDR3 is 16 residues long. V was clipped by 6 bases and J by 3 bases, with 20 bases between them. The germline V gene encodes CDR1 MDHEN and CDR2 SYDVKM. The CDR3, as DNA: TGTGCCAGCAGCTCTCCGGGGGGGGCCGTGGACTATGGCTACACCTTC. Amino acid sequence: CASSSPGGAVDYGYTF.

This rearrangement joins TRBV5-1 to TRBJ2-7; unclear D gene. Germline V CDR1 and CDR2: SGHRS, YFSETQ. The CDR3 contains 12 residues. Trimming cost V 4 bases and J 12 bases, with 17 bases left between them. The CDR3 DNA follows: TGCGCCAGCAGCGACCCAAGGTTAGGATTGTACTTC. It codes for CASSDPRLGLYF.

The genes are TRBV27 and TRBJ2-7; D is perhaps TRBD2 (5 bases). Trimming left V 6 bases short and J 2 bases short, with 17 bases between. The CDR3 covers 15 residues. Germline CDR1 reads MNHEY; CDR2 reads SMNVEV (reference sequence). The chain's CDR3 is CASSRLGGEPYEQYF. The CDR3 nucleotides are TGTGCCAGCAGCCGGCTCGGAGGAGAGCCCTACGAGCAGTACTTC.

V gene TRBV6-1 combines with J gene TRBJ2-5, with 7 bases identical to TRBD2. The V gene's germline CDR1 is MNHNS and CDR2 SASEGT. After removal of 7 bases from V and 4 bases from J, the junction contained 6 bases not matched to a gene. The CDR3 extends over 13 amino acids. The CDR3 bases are TGTGCCAGCATTGGGGAGGGAAGAGAGACCCAGTACTTC. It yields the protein CASIGEGRETQYF.

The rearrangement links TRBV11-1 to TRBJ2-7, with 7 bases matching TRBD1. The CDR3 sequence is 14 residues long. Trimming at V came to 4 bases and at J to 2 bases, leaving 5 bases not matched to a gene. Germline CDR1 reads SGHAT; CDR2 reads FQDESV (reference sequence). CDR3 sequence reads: CASSSGQPPYEQYF. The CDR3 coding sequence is TGTGCCAGCAGCTCGGGACAGCCACCCTACGAGCAGTACTTC.

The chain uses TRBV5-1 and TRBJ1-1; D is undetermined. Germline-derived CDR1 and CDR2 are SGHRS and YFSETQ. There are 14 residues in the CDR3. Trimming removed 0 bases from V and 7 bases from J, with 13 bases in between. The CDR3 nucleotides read TGCGCCAGCAGCTTGGAGTATGGCAGAAGTGAAGCTTTCTTT. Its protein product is CASSLEYGRSEAFF.

CDR3: CASSPQVLNTEAFF. In nucleotides, the CDR3 is TGTGCCAGCAGTCCACAGGTTCTGAACACTGAAGCTTTCTTT. The rearrangement links TRBV27 to TRBJ1-1; TRBD1 is a possible D gene (5 bases). The V end lost 5 bases, the J end lost 0 bases, and 10 bases lay between the germline ends. The CDR3 is 14 amino acids. Germline V CDR1 and CDR2: MNHEY, SMNVEV (reference sequence).

The CDR3 sequence: CASRGTIRGNYGYTF. CDR3 DNA: TGCGCCAGCAGGGGTACTATTAGGGGGAACTATGGCTACACCTTC. The chain has TRBV5-1 and TRBJ1-2; weak D call: TRBD1 (6 bases). Germline V gene lookup returns CDR1 SGHRS and CDR2 YFSETQ. V was clipped by 5 bases and J by 2 bases, with 16 bases between them. The CDR3 spans 15 residues.

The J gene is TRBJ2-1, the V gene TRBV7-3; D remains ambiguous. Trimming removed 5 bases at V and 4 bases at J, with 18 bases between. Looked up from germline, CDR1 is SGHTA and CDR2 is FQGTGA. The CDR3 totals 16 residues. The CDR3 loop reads CASSPSGGLQYNEQFF. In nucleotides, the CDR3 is TGTGCCAGCAGCCCCTCAGGCGGATTGCAATACAATGAGCAGTTCTTC.

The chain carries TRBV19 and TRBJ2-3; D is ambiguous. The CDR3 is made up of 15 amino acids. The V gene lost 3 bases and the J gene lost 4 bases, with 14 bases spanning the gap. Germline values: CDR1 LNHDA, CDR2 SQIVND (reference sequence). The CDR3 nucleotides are TGTGCCAGTAGTATGGGCAGCGTCATCCCAGATACGCAGTATTTT. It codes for CASSMGSVIPDTQYF.

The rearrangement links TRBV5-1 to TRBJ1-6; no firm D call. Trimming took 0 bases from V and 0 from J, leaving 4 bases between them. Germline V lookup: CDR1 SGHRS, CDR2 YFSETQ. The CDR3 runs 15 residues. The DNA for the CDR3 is TGCGCCAGCAGCTTGGGTAGCTCCTATAATTCACCCCTCCACTTT. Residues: CASSLGSSYNSPLHF.

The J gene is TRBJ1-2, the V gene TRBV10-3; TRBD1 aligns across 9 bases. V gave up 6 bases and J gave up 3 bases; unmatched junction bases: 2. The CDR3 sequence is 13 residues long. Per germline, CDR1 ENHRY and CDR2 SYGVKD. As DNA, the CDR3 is TGTGCCATCAGCAGGGACAGGGACTATGGCTACACCTTC. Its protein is CAISRDRDYGYTF.

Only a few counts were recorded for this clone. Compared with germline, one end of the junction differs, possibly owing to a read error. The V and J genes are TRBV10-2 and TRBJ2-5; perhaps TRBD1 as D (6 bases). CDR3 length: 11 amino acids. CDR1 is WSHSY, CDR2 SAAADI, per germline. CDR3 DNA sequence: TGCGCCAGCAGTGGGGGACATCAGACGCACTTC. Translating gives CASSGGHQTHF.

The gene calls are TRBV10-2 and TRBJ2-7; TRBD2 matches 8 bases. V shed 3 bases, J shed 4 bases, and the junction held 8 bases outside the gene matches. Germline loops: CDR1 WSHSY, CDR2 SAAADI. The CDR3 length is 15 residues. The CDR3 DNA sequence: TGCGCCAGCAGTGACCCGGTAGCGGGGCCTTACGAGCAGTACTTC. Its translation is CASSDPVAGPYEQYF.

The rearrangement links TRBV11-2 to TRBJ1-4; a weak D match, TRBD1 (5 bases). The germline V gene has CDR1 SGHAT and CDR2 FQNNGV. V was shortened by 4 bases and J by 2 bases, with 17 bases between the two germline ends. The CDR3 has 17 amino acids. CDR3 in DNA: TGTGCCAGCAGCTCGGCCCTCCAAGGGGCGACTAATGAAAAACTGTTTTTT. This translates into CASSSALQGATNEKLFF.

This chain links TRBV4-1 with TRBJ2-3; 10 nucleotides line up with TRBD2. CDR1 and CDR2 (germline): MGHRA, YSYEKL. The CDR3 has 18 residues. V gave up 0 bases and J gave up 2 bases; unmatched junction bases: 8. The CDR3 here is CASSQDVASGGLTDTQYF. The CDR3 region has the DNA TGCGCCAGCAGCCAAGATGTCGCTAGCGGGGGACTCACAGATACGCAGTATTTT.

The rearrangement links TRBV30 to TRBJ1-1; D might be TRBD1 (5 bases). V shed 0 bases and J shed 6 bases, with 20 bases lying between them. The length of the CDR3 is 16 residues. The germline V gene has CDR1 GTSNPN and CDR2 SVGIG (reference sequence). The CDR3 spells CAWSVPLRVYSPEAFF. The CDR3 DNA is TGTGCCTGGAGTGTCCCCCTCAGGGTTTACTCTCCTGAAGCTTTCTTT.